What follows are 24 T cell receptor beta chains derived from one specimen sequenced in a study of metastatic and nonmetastatic thyroid tumors. Patients had received no treatment of any kind before thyroid surgery. MiXCR was used by TCRdb to re-call the PCR reads. The table has about 69,000 clones, over 12% seen once. The sequencing input was blood. The source of these receptors is a male donor with papillary thyroid cancer or a benign thyroid nodule (not recorded which). Some clones in this sample may be carry-over from other donors' samples.

CDR3 DNA: TGCGCCAGCAGCTTTGAGGGGAGAGCCTACGAGCAGTACTTC. This codes for CASSFEGRAYEQYF. The chain is built from TRBV5-1 and TRBJ2-7; D possibly matches TRBD1 or TRBD2 (5 bases each). V shed 2 bases and J shed 2 bases, with 11 bases lying between them. Germline V gene lookup returns CDR1 SGHRS and CDR2 YFSETQ. This CDR3 has 14 residues.

This clone was observed at least ten times. This chain connects TRBV20-1 to TRBJ2-1, with TRBD2 matching over 14 bases. CDR1 is DFQATT and CDR2 is SNEGSKA in the germline V gene (reference sequence). The CDR3 runs to 14 residues. The V gene end was trimmed by 6 bases and the J gene end by 9 bases; junction bases not matched to a gene: 7. CDR3 region: CSAGTSGRLGEQFF. The CDR3 region has the DNA TGCAGTGCAGGGACTAGCGGGAGACTTGGTGAGCAGTTCTTC.

Of note for this clone: Being one base from a much bigger clone, this may be a read error. The chain couples TRBV6-2 or TRBV6-3 to TRBJ1-3; 9 bases are a match to TRBD1. V gave up 6 bases and J gave up 0 bases; unmatched junction bases: 18. The CDR3 is 20 amino acids. The V gene's germline CDR1 is MNHEY and CDR2 SVGEGT. The CDR3 DNA is TGTGCCAGCAGAATTTCGGGACAGGGATCTTTAGGCCTCTCTGGAAACACCATATATTTT. Its protein is CASRISGQGSLGLSGNTIYF.

This clone was picked up one time. An end of the junction does not agree with germline; a read error may underlie this. V usage is TRBV20-1 and J usage is TRBJ2-7; 7 positions match TRBD2. The CDR3 is made up of 14 amino acids. Germline-derived CDR1 and CDR2 are DFQATT and SNEGSKA (reference sequence). CDR3 DNA: TGCGGTGCTAGAGACCTGGGGGGGAGCGACGAGCGGTACTTC. Translating gives CGARDLGGSDERYF.

This clone was seen many times. The J gene is TRBJ1-3, the V gene TRBV20-1; D gene unclear. The CDR3 runs to 14 residues. V lost 6 bases and J 2 bases, leaving 14 bases between the germline ends. The germline gives CDR1 DFQATT, CDR2 SNEGSKA (reference sequence). Here the CDR3 reads CSATRGLTGNTIYF. As DNA, the CDR3 is TGCAGTGCCACCCGTGGACTGACTGGAAACACCATATATTTT.

In this sample, this clone turned up many times. Relative to the germline gene, one junction end is altered; a read error may explain this. V gene TRBV7-7 combines with J gene TRBJ2-3; 8 positions match TRBD2. The CDR3 spans 14 residues. Germline V gene data show CDR1 as SSHAT and CDR2 as FNYEAQ (reference sequence). CDR3 region: CASSPGGGPDTQYF. The CDR3 region has the DNA TGTGCTAGCAGCCCGGGGGGGGGACCAGATACGCAGTATTTT.

This clone was detected ten times or more. This rearrangement joins TRBV7-6 to TRBJ1-1; possible D gene TRBD1, 6 bases. Trimming removed 0 bases from V and 1 base from J, with 9 bases in between. CDR1 is SGHVS, CDR2 FNYEAQ, per germline. CDR3 length equals 15 residues. This CDR3 reads CASSLASTGNTEAFF. The CDR3 DNA reads as TGTGCCAGCAGCTTAGCATCGACAGGGAACACTGAAGCTTTCTTT.

Details on this clone: The sample carries other DNA sequences with the same CDR3. The chain employs TRBV7-9 and TRBJ1-2; D is possibly TRBD1 (5 bases). The CDR3 runs to 13 residues. Per the germline V gene, CDR1 is SEHNR and CDR2 is FQNEAQ (reference sequence). Trimming pared 3 bases from V and 5 bases from J, leaving 10 bases between. The CDR3 is CASSLDTRYGYTF. The CDR3 DNA reads as TGTGCCAGCAGCTTGGACACACGATATGGCTACACCTTC.

Comment on this clone: A read error may be the cause here, since a much bigger clone is one base away. V and J are TRBV20-1 and TRBJ1-1, with D perhaps TRBD1 (6 bases). Germline loops: CDR1 DFQATT, CDR2 SNEGSKA (reference sequence). This CDR3 has 14 amino acids. Trimming stripped 4 bases from V and 6 bases from J, with 18 bases between. The CDR3 DNA follows: TGCAGTGCTACTGTCAGGGGCGGAAACGCTGAAGCTTTCTTT. Its protein is CSATVRGGNAEAFF.

Many counts were recorded for this clone. The chain has TRBV5-8 and TRBJ2-1; 12 bases map to TRBD2. Germline values: CDR1 SGHTS, CDR2 YDEGEE. V lost 0 bases, J lost 5 bases, and 0 bases stayed unmatched. The CDR3 runs to 15 residues. In DNA form, the CDR3 reads TGTGCCAGCAGCTTGGGGACTAGCGGGAACAATGAGCAGTTCTTC. Residues: CASSLGTSGNNEQFF.

This clone was counted ten times or more. The V and J genes are TRBV20-1 and TRBJ2-5; D not resolved. The CDR3 contains 12 residues. The germline gives CDR1 DFQATT, CDR2 SNEGSKA (reference sequence). Trimming took 2 bases from V and 2 from J, leaving 6 bases between them. The CDR3 here is CSARKEQETQYF. The CDR3 region has the DNA TGCAGTGCTAGAAAGGAGCAAGAGACCCAGTACTTC.

Of note for this clone: This may come from a read error, since a much larger clone is one base off. The identical CDR3 is also encoded by other nucleotide sequences in the sample. The rearrangement uses TRBV14 and TRBJ2-2; D perhaps matches TRBD1 (6 bases). The CDR3 consists of 12 residues. Germline V gene data show CDR1 as SGHDN and CDR2 as FVKESK. The ends were cut back, 4 bases at V and 7 bases at J, with 7 bases in the middle. This chain's CDR3 is CASSRQVGELFF. The CDR3 DNA sequence: TGTGCCAGCAGCCGACAGGTCGGGGAGCTGTTTTTT.

The chain combines TRBV7-8 with TRBJ1-2; D gene ambiguous. From germline, CDR1 is SGHVS and CDR2 FQNEAQ. This CDR3 spans 14 amino acids. The germline V and J ends were trimmed by 5 bases and 2 bases, with 12 bases remaining between them. In DNA form, the CDR3 reads TGTGCCAGCAGCGCCTCTGGGGAGAACTATGGCTACACCTTC. It is translated as CASSASGENYGYTF.

This clone was found many times. The V call is TRBV7-3, the J call TRBJ2-7; 10 bases match TRBD2. Looked up from germline, CDR1 is SGHTA and CDR2 is FQGTGA. This CDR3 is built from 15 residues. V shed 5 bases and J 3 bases; nucleotides not matched to a gene: 7. The CDR3 protein is CASSLGLAESYEQYV. CDR3 nucleotide sequence: TGTGCCAGCAGCCTAGGACTAGCGGAGAGCTACGAGCAGTACGTC.

There are many counts of this clone. The chain uses TRBV3-1 and TRBJ2-7; D call uncertain. The V end lost 4 bases, the J end lost 0 bases, and 4 bases lay between the germline ends. This CDR3 comprises 12 residues. Germline V CDR1 and CDR2: LGHDT, YNNKEL (reference sequence). The CDR3 protein is CASSPSSYEQYF. The CDR3 DNA follows: TGTGCCAGCAGCCCAAGCTCCTACGAGCAGTACTTC.

This clone was seen at least ten times. This sequence joins TRBV4-1 and TRBJ2-1; possible D gene TRBD2, 6 bases. Germline V CDR1 and CDR2: MGHRA, YSYEKL. V was pared by 0 bases and J by 0 bases, with 18 bases between. The CDR3 is made up of 19 amino acids. In DNA form, the CDR3 reads TGCGCCAGCAGCCAAGATTTTACTCGGGGGACGGCCTCCTACAATGAGCAGTTCTTC. Translation gives CASSQDFTRGTASYNEQFF.

This clone was picked up many times. The chain couples TRBV10-3 to TRBJ2-1, with D possibly called TRBD1 or TRBD2 (6 bases each). Germline-derived CDR1 and CDR2 are ENHRY and SYGVKD. Trimming took 0 bases from V and 9 from J, leaving 24 bases between them. CDR3 size: 18 residues. CDR3 sequence reads: CAISESISPGGVRGEQFF. Written as DNA, the CDR3 is TGTGCCATCAGTGAGTCCATATCACCCGGGGGCGTACGCGGTGAGCAGTTCTTC.

This clone appeared many times. The rearrangement uses TRBV9 and TRBJ1-5, with TRBD1 as a possible D gene (6 bases). CDR3 length: 15 amino acids. The germline V gene encodes CDR1 SGDLS and CDR2 YYNGEE. V dropped 2 bases and J dropped 3 bases, with 12 bases sitting between them. CDR3 region: CASSVRQAYNQPQHF. Written as DNA, the CDR3 is TGTGCCAGCAGCGTCCGACAGGCTTACAATCAGCCCCAGCATTTT.

This clone was picked up a small number of times. The chain couples TRBV6-1 to TRBJ2-2; D is perhaps TRBD1 (5 bases). There are 16 residues in the CDR3. Germline values: CDR1 MNHNS, CDR2 SASEGT. The germline V and J ends were trimmed by 8 bases and 8 bases, with 24 bases remaining between them. In nucleotides, the CDR3 is TGTGCCAGCCTCCACGGCCAGACAGTGGTTTGTGGGGAGCTGTTTTTT. Translation gives CASLHGQTVVCGELFF.

For this clone: A much larger clone lies a single base off, so this may be a read error. The chain employs TRBV7-9 and TRBJ2-2; D gene unclear. CDR1 is SEHNR, CDR2 FQNEAQ, per germline (reference sequence). CDR3 length: 11 residues. The CDR3, as DNA: TGTGCCAACAGCGACACCGGGGAGCTGTTTTTT. Protein sequence: CANSDTGELFF.

This clone was seen ten or more times. The V gene is TRBV5-1, the J gene TRBJ2-3; D is perhaps TRBD1 (6 bases). This CDR3 spans 15 amino acids. With 0 bases removed from V and 3 bases from J, the gap between germline ends came to 11 bases. CDR1 is SGHRS, CDR2 YFSETQ, per germline. The CDR3 loop reads CASSLGLGGTDTQYF. The CDR3 nucleotides read TGCGCCAGCAGCTTGGGCCTAGGGGGTACAGATACGCAGTATTTT.

The chain employs TRBV20-1 and TRBJ2-1; 8 bases are shared with TRBD1. V was clipped by 3 bases and J by 9 bases; unmatched bases: 19. The CDR3 is 17 residues long. The germline V gene encodes CDR1 DFQATT and CDR2 SNEGSKA (reference sequence). CDR3 loop: CSARLGRGLICDSEQFF. In nucleotides, the CDR3 is TGCAGTGCTAGGTTGGGCAGGGGGCTAATTTGTGACAGTGAGCAGTTCTTC.

This chain links TRBV4-1 with TRBJ2-7; 9 bases agree with TRBD1. Germline V gene lookup returns CDR1 MGHRA and CDR2 YSYEKL. Trimming removed 4 bases from V and 4 bases from J; junction bases left unmatched: 11. There are 16 residues in the CDR3. The CDR3 bases are TGCGCCAGCAGCCCCATACCCGGACAGGGGAATTACGAGCAGTACTTC. Protein product: CASSPIPGQGNYEQYF.

Regarding this clone: One base away lies a much larger clone, so this may be a sequencing read error. The sample holds other DNA sequences that translate to the same CDR3. V and J are TRBV7-3 and TRBJ2-1; 9 bases align to TRBD1. The CDR3 extends over 14 amino acids. CDR1 SGHTA and CDR2 FQGTGA come from the germline V gene. CDR3 region: CASSFQGQGNEQFF. The CDR3 region has the DNA TGCGCCAGCAGCTTTCAGGGACAGGGAAATGAGCAGTTCTTC. Drawing the rest from reference TRBV7-3 and TRBJ2-1, the complete variable domain is GAGVSQTPSNKVTEKGKYVELRCDPISGHTALYWYRQSLGQGPEFLIYFQGTGAADDSGLPNDRFFAVRPEGSVSTLKIQRTERGDSAVYLCASSFQGQGNEQFFGPGTRLTVL.